A single sample is the source of the 8 T cell receptor beta chains below, sequenced in a study of blood T cell repertoires in COVID-19. Generated by immunoSEQ multiplex PCR, the TCRdb table keeps only in-frame clones and is missing some. This table has approximately 78,000 clones, roughly 87% appearing once. Sequencing was carried out using peripheral blood. Every receptor here comes from a man aged 50-60 years with acute or convalescent COVID-19.

V is TRBV9 and J is TRBJ2-3, with a weak D call TRBD1 (6 bases). V lost 0 bases, J lost 6 bases, and 20 bases lay in between. This CDR3 region has 17 residues. The germline V gene has CDR1 SGDLS and CDR2 YYNGEE. The CDR3 sequence is CASSVAQGLDPLDTQYF. CDR3 in DNA: TGTGCCAGCAGCGTAGCTCAGGGGCTCGACCCACTGGATACGCAGTATTTT.

The genes are TRBV7-3 and TRBJ1-1; 7 bases align to TRBD1. Germline CDR1 SGHTA, CDR2 FQGTGA. V lost 4 bases and J lost 1; bases outside the gene matches: 3. The length of the CDR3 is 14 residues. CDR3 residues: CASSSGQQNTEAFF. In DNA form, the CDR3 reads TGTGCCAGCAGCTCGGGACAGCAGAACACTGAAGCTTTCTTT.

The V and J genes are TRBV9 and TRBJ2-7; TRBD1 agrees at 8 bases. Germline-derived CDR1 and CDR2 are SGDLS and YYNGEE. Trimming removed 0 bases from V and 9 bases from J; junction bases left unmatched: 2. This CDR3 spans 12 amino acids. As DNA, the CDR3 is TGTGCCAGCAGCGTAGGGACAGGGCGGCAGTACTTC. Its protein is CASSVGTGRQYF.

This chain connects TRBV7-8 to TRBJ1-1, with 7 bases fitting TRBD1. The V segment lost 1 base and the J segment 11 bases; nucleotides outside the gene matches: 7. Per the germline V gene, CDR1 is SGHVS and CDR2 is FQNEAQ. This CDR3 spans 13 amino acids. The CDR3, as DNA: TGTGCCAGCAGCTTAGGGGGACAGATTAAGGCTTTCTTT. It codes for CASSLGGQIKAFF.

The CDR3 DNA reads as TGTGCCATCAGTGAGCCCCGTGGGGAGGACAATGAGCAGTTCTTC. Its protein is CAISEPRGEDNEQFF. The chain joins TRBV10-3 to TRBJ2-1, with D tentatively TRBD2 (6 bases). From germline, CDR1 is ENHRY and CDR2 SYGVKD. CDR3 size: 15 residues. Deletions cut 2 bases from V and 5 bases from J, with 13 bases between.

The CDR3 DNA sequence: TGCGCCAGCAGCACGCCCTCGGGACAGAATAATTCACCCCTCCACTTT. Translating it yields CASSTPSGQNNSPLHF. The chain couples TRBV5-1 to TRBJ1-6; 7 bases fit TRBD1. Trimming removed 4 bases from V and 5 bases from J; junction bases left unmatched: 9. CDR1 and CDR2 from the germline V gene are SGHRS and YFSETQ. The CDR3 spans 16 residues.

This clone showed up just a few times. The V call is TRBV3-1 (or the pseudogene TRBV3-2), the J call TRBJ2-7, with no clear D. CDR1 and CDR2 from the germline V gene are LGHDT and YNNKEL (reference sequence). The CDR3 totals 15 residues. V lost 4 bases to trimming and J lost 6 bases, with 19 bases between them. Here the CDR3 DNA reads TGTGCCAGCAGCCGGAACCAAAATTTAGCTTCCGAGCAGTACTTC. It specifies CASSRNQNLASEQYF.

The chain joins TRBV10-3 to TRBJ1-2, with TRBD1 matching 10 bases. After removal of 3 bases from V and 8 bases from J, the junction contained 12 bases not matched to a gene. The CDR3 totals 16 residues. Germline loops: CDR1 ENHRY, CDR2 SYGVKD. CDR3 bases: TGTGCCATCAGTGACCCCGCCCGGGACAGGGGATTGGGCTACACCTTC. It is translated as CAISDPARDRGLGYTF.